This T cell receptor (beta chain) was found in a study of cytomegalovirus exposure and HLA in healthy donors. In the study overall: Earlier findings included some 120 million unique TCR beta sequences obtained from around 180 million T cells. General study points: Specificity of a few CMV-associated chains for CMV antigens was verified in vitro.

This clone was seen once. Its target is not known. The PCR employed 60 Vbeta primers together with 13 Jbeta primers. Only in-frame clones appear in the TCRdb table, and some are missing; sequencing was by immunoSEQ multiplex PCR. The table lists some 150,000 clones, about three quarters of them singletons, with roughly 14% in the top ten. Germline CDR1 MNHNS, CDR2 SASEGT. This CDR3 region has 15 residues. V gave up 1 base and J gave up 3 bases, with 9 bases separating them. What was sequenced was PBMCs. The chain couples TRBV6-1 to TRBJ2-2; D is ambiguous. The clonotype comes from a human donor in good health. The CDR3 region has the DNA TGTGCCAGCAGTGAAGTACCTACTTACACCGGGGAGCTGTTTTTT. This translates into CASSEVPTYTGELFF.